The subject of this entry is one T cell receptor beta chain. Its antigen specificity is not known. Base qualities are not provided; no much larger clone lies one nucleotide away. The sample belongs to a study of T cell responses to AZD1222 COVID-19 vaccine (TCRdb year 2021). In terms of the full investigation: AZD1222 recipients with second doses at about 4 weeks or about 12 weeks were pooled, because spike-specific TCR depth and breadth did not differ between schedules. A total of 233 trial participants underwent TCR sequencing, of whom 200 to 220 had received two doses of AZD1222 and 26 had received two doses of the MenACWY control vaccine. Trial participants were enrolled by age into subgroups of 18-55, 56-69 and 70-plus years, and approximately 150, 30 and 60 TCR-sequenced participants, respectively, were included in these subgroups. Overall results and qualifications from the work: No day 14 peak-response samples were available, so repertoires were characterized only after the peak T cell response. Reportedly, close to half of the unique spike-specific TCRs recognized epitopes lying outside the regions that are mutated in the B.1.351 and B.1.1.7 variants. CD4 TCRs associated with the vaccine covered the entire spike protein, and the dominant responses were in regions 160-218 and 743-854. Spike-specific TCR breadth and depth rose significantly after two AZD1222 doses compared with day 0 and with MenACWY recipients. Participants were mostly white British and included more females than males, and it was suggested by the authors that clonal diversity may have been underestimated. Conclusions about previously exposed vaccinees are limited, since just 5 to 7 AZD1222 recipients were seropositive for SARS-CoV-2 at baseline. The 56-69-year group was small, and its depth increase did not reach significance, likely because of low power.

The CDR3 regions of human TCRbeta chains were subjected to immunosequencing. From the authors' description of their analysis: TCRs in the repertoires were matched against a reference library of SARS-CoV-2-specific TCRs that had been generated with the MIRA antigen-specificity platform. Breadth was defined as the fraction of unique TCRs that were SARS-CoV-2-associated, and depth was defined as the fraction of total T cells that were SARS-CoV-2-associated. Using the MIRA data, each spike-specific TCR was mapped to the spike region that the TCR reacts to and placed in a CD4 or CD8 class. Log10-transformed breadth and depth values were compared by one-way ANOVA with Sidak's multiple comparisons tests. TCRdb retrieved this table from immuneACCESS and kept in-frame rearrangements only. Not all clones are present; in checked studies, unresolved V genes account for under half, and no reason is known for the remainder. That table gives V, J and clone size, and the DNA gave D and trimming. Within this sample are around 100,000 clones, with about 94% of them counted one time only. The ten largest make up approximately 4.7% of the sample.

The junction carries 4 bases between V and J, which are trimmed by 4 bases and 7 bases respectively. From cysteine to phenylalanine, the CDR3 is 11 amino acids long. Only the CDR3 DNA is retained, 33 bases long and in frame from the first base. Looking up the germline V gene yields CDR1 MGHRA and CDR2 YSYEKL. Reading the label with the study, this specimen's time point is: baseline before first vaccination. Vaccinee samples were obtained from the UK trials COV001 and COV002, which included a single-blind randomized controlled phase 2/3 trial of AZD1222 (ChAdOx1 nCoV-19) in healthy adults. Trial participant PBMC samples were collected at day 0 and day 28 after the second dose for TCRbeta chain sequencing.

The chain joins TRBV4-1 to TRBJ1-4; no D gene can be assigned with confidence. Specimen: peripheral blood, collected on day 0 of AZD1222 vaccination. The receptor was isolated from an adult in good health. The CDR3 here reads CASSLGEKLFF. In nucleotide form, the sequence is TGCGCCAGCAGCCTGGGTGAAAAACTGTTTTTT.